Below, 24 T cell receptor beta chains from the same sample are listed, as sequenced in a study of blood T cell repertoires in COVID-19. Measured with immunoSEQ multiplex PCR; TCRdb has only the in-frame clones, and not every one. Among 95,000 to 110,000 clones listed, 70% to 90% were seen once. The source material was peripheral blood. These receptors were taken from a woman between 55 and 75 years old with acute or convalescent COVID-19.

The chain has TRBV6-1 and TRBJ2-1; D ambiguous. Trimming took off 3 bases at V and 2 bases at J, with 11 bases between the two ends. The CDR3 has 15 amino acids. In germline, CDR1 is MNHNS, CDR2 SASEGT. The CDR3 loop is CASSDLGAPYNEQFF. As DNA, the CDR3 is TGTGCCAGCAGTGACCTAGGAGCTCCCTACAATGAGCAGTTCTTC.

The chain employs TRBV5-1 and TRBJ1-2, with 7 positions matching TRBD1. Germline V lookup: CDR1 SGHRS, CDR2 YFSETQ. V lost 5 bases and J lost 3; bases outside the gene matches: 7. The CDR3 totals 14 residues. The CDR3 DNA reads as TGCGCCAGCAGACCCGGACAGGTATACTATGGCTACACCTTC. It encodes CASRPGQVYYGYTF.

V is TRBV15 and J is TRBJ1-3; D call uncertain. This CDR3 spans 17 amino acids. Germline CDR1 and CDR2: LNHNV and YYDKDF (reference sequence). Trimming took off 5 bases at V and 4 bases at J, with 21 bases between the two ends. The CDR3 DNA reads TGTGCCACCAGCCCCGGACTAGGTCTAATGACGGGAAACACCATATATTTT. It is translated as CATSPGLGLMTGNTIYF.

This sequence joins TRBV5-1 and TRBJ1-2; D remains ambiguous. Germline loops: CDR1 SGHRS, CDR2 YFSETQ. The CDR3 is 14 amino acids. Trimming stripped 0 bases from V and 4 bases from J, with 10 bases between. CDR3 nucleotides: TGCGCCAGCAGCTTGGAGAGGGCGGGCTATGGCTACACCTTC. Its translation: CASSLERAGYGYTF.

CDR3 nucleotides: TGCAGCGTTGAAGTTTGGGAGCGGGTTGGGTACAATGAGCAGTTCTTC. This sequence encodes CSVEVWERVGYNEQFF. The chain recombines TRBV29-1 with TRBJ2-1; D is possibly TRBD2 (6 bases). This CDR3 is built from 16 residues. V was cut by 1 base and J by 4 bases, with 17 bases left in between. Germline loops: CDR1 SQVTM, CDR2 ANQGSEA.

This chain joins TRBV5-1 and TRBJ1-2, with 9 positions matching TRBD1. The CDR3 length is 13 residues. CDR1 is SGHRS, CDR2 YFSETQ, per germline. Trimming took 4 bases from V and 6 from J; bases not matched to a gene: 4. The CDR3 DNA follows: TGCGCCAGCAGCCTACAGGGGGCGGATGGCTACACCTTC. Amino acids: CASSLQGADGYTF.

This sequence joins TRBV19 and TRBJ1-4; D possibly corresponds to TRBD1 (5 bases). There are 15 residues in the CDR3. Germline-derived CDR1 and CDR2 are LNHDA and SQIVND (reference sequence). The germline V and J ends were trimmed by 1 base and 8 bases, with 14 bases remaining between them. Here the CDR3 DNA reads TGTGCCAGTAGTATAGGGAGGGGCGGCGGAGAAAAACTGTTTTTT. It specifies CASSIGRGGGEKLFF. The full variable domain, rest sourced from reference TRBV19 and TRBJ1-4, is DGGITQSPKYLFRKEGQNVTLSCEQNLNHDAMYWYRQDPGQGLRLIYYSQIVNDFQKGDIAEGYSVSREKKESFPLTVTSAQKNPTAFYLCASSIGRGGGEKLFFGSGTQLSVL.

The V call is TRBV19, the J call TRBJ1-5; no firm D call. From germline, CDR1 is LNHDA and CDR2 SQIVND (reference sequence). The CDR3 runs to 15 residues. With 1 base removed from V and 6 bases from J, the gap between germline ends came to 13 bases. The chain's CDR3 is CASSIVEGRFQPQHF. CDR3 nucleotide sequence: TGTGCCAGTAGTATAGTCGAGGGTAGGTTTCAGCCCCAGCATTTT. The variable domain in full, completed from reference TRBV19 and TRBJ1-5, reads DGGITQSPKYLFRKEGQNVTLSCEQNLNHDAMYWYRQDPGQGLRLIYYSQIVNDFQKGDIAEGYSVSREKKESFPLTVTSAQKNPTAFYLCASSIVEGRFQPQHFGDGTRLSIL.

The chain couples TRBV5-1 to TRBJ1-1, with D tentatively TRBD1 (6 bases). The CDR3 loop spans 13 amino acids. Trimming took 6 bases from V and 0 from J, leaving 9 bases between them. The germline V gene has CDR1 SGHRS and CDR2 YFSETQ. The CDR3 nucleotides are TGCGCCAGCACAGGACAGTTGAACACTGAAGCTTTCTTT. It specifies CASTGQLNTEAFF.

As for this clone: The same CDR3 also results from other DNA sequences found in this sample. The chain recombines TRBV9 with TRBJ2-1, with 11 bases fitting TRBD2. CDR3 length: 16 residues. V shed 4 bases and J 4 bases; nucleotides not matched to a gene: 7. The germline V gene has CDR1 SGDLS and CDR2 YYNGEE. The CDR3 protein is CASSPHLAGGYNEQFF. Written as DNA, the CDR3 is TGTGCCAGCAGCCCGCACCTAGCGGGGGGTTACAATGAGCAGTTCTTC.

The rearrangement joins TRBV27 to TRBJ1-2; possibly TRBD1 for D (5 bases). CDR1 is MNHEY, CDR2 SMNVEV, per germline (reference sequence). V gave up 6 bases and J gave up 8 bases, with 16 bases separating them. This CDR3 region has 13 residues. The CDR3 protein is CASRKSGEYGYTF. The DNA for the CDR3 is TGTGCCAGCAGAAAGTCGGGGGAGTACGGCTACACCTTC.

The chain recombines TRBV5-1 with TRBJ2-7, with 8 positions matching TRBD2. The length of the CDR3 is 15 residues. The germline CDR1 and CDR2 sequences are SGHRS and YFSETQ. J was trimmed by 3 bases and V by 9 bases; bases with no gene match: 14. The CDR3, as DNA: TGCGCCACCAAACTAGCGGCTACTCCCCTCTACGAGCAGTACTTC. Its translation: CATKLAATPLYEQYF. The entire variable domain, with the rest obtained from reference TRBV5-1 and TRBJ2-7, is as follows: KAGVTQTPRYLIKTRGQQVTLSCSPISGHRSVSWYQQTPGQGLQFLFEYFSETQRNKGNFPGRFSGRQFSNSRSEMNVSTLELGDSALYLCATKLAATPLYEQYFGPGTRLTVT.

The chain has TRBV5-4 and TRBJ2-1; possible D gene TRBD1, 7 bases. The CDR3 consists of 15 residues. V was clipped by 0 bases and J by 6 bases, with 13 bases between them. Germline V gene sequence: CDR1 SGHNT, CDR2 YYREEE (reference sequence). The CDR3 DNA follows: TGTGCCAGCAGCTTGGTGGGGGGACAGATCAATGAGCAGTTCTTC. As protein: CASSLVGGQINEQFF.

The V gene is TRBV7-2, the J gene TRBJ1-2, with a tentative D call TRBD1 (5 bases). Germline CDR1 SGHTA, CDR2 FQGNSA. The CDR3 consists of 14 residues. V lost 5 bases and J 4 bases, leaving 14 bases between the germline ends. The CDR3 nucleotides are TGTGCCAGCAGCACTCGACAGAGGAGCTATGGCTACACCTTC. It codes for CASSTRQRSYGYTF.

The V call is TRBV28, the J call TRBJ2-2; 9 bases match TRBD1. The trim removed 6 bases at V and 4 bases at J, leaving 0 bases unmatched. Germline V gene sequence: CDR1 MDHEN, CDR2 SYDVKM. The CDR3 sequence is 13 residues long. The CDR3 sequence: CASRTGGTGELFF. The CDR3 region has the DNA TGTGCCAGCAGGACAGGGGGCACCGGGGAGCTGTTTTTT. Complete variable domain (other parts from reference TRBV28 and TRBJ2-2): DVKVTQSSRYLVKRTGEKVFLECVQDMDHENMFWYRQDPGLGLRLIYFSYDVKMKEKGDIPEGYSVSREKKERFSLILESASTNQTSMYLCASRTGGTGELFFGEGSRLTVL.

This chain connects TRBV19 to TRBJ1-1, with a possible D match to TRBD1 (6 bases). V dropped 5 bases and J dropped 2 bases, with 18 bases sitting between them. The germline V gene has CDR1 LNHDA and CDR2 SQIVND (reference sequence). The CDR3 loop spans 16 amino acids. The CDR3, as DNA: TGTGCCAGTAGTCTCTCCCTGACAGGCGGCAACACTGAAGCTTTCTTT. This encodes CASSLSLTGGNTEAFF.

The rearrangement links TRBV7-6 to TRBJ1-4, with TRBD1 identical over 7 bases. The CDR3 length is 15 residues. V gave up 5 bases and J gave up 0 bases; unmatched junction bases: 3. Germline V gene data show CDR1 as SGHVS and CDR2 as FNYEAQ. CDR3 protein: CASSRDSPTNEKLFF. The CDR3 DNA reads TGTGCCAGCAGCCGGGACAGTCCAACTAATGAAAAACTGTTTTTT.

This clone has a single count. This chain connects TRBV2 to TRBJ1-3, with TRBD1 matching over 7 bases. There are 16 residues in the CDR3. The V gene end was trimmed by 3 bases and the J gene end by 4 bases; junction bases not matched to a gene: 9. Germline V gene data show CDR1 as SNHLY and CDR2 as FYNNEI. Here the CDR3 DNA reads TGTGCCAGCAGTGAGGGTTGGACAGGTTCGGGAAACACCATATATTTT. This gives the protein CASSEGWTGSGNTIYF.

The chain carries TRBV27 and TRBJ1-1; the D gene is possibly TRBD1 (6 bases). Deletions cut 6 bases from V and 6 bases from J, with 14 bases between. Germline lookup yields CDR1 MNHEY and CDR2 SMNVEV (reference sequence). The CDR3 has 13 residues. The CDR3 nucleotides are TGTGCCAGCAGAAAACAGGGTAGTCCTGAAGCTTTCTTT. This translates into CASRKQGSPEAFF.

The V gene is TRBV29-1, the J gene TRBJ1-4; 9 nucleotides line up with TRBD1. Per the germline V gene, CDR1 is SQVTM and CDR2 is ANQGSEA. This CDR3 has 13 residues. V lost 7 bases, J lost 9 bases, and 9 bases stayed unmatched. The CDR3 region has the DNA TGCAGCGGGGAGGGACAGGGAGGGAAAAAACTGTTTTTT. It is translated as CSGEGQGGKKLFF.

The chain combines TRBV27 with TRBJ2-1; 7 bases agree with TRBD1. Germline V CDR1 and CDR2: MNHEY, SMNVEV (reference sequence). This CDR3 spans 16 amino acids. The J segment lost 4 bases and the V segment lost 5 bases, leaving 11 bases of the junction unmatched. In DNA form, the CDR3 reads TGTGCCAGCAGTCCCCTACCGGGACAGATATACAATGAGCAGTTCTTC. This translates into CASSPLPGQIYNEQFF.

DNA of the CDR3: TGTGCCAGCAGACCCAGCGGGATAAACACCGGGGAGCTGTTTTTT. This codes for CASRPSGINTGELFF. This sequence joins TRBV14 and TRBJ2-2; 7 bases agree with TRBD2. The ends lost 6 bases at V and 2 bases at J; junction bases unmatched: 6. The CDR3 covers 15 residues. Germline CDR1 is SGHDN and CDR2 is FVKESK.

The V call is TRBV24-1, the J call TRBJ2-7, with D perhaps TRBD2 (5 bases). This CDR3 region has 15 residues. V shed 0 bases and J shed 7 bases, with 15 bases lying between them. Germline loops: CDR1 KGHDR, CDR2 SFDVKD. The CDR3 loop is CATSDLGCISGEQYV. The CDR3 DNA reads TGTGCCACCAGTGATTTGGGTTGTATTTCGGGAGAGCAGTACGTC.

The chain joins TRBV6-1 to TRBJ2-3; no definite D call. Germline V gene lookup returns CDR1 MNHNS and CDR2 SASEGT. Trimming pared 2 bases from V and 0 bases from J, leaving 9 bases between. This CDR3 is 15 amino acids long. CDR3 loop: CASSEYLRSTDTQYF. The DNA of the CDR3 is TGTGCCAGCAGTGAATACTTGCGGAGCACAGATACGCAGTATTTT.